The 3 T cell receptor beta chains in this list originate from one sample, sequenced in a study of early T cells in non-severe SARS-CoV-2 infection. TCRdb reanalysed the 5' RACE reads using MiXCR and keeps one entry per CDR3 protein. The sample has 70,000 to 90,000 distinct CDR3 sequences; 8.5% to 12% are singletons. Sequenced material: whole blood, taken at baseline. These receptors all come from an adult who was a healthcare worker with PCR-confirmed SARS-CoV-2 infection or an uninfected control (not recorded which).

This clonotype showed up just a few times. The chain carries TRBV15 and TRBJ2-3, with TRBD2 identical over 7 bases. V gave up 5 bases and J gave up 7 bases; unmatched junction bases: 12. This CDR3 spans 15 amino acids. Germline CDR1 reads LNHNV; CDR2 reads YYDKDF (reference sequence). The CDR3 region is CATSGGTSVLNTQYF. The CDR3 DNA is TGTGCCACCAGCGGCGGTACTAGCGTGTTAAATACGCAGTATTTT. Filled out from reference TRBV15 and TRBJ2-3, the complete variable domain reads DAMVIQNPRYQVTQFGKPVTLSCSQTLNHNVMYWYQQKSSQAPKLLFHYYDKDFNNEADTPDNFQSRRPNTSFCFLDIRSPGLGDTAMYLCATSGGTSVLNTQYFGPGTRLTVL.

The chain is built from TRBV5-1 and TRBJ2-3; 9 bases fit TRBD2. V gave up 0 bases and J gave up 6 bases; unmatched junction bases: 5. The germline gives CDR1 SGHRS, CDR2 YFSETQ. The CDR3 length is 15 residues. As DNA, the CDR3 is TGCGCCAGCAGCTTGGGTGCTAGCGGGAAGGATACGCAGTATTTT. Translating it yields CASSLGASGKDTQYF.

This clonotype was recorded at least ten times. The CDR3 DNA is TGTGCCAGCAGTCCTTTGACAGGGGGCAGAGAAAAACTGTTTTTT. Its translation: CASSPLTGGREKLFF. The chain joins TRBV12-3 or TRBV12-4 to TRBJ1-4; TRBD1 agrees at 10 bases. V was pared by 5 bases and J by 8 bases, with 8 bases of the junction left unmatched. CDR3 length equals 15 residues.